Reported below is one TCR beta chain. This sample stems from a study of blood T cell repertoires in COVID-19. As for the study in general: Samples taken during acute and convalescent COVID-19 were collected in the United States, Italy and Spain. From T cells, B-cell-depleted T cells, or PBMCs came the material, which was cDNA or gDNA.

CDR1 and CDR2 (germline): KGHSH, LQKENI. The CDR3 is 15 amino acids. V was clipped by 0 bases and J by 6 bases; unmatched bases: 6. Source study methods: From reference gene primer amplification, estimates of nucleated cell counts were derived. Repertoires were generated with immunoSEQ multiplex PCR, while TCRdb's copy carries only in-frame clones and drops some. The V and J calls and clone size are taken from that table; D and trimming were inferred from the DNA. The profile covers approximately 200,000 clones, with approximately 85% appearing a single time and about 3% taken by the ten largest. The sequence derives from a man aged 50 to 59 who had recovered from COVID-19. The material sequenced was peripheral blood. The chain has TRBV18 and TRBJ2-7; 9 bases line up with TRBD1. CDR3 sequence reads: CASSPPGTGITEQYF. The CDR3 nucleotides read TGTGCCAGCTCACCACCGGGGACAGGGATCACCGAGCAGTACTTC.